The clone carrying this TCR beta chain was recorded a few times. Its cognate antigen is unknown. This record comes from a study of identical twins. One entry per CDR3 protein, called by TCRdb with MiXCR from the 5' RACE reads. The sample records 240,000 or so distinct CDR3 sequences, approximately 7% being singletons. The trim removed 4 bases at V and 11 bases at J, leaving 7 bases unmatched. Germline CDR1 reads SGHRS; CDR2 reads YFSETQ. The CDR3 covers 13 residues. Study-wide results and caveats: Beta out-of-frame sequences showed weaker excess twin sharing. Out-of-frame alpha sequences shared by twins showed excess low generation probability. The study drew conclusions from cross-sectional statistical analysis, not from following the same donors.

This same sample was also part of a study on yellow fever vaccine responses in identical twins. That source reports: Reports say the vaccine T cell response in twins looked partly convergent and partly personalized.

This clonotype was obtained from a woman aged 18-29 years in good health. The rearrangement joins TRBV5-1 to TRBJ2-4; 9 bases match TRBD1. Sample: memory (CD45RO+) T cells sorted from blood. CDR3 bases: TGCGCCAGCAGCGGTTGGACAGGGGAGGTTCAGTACTTC. Protein sequence: CASSGWTGEVQYF.